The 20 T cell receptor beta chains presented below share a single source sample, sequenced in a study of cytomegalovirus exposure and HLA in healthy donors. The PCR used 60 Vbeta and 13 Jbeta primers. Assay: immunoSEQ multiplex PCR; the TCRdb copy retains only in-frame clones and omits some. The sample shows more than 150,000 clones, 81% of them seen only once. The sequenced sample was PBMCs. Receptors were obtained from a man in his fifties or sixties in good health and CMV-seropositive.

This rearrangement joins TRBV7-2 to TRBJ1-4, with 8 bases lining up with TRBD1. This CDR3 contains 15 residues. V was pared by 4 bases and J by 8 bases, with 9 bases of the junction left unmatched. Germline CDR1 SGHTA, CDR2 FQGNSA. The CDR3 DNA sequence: TGTGCCAGCAGCTCCTCCGGGACAGGTCGAGAAAAACTGTTTTTT. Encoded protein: CASSSSGTGREKLFF. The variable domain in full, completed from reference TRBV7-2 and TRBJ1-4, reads GAGVSQSPSNKVTEKGKDVELRCDPISGHTALYWYRQSLGQGLEFLIYFQGNSAPDKSGLPSDRFSAERTGGSVSTLTIQRTQQEDSAVYLCASSSSGTGREKLFFGSGTQLSVL.

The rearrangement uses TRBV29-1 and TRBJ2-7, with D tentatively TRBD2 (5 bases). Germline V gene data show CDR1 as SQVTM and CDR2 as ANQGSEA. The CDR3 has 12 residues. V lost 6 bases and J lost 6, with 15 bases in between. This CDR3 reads CSVGELLGEQYF. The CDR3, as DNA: TGCAGCGTGGGAGAACTCCTGGGCGAGCAGTACTTC.

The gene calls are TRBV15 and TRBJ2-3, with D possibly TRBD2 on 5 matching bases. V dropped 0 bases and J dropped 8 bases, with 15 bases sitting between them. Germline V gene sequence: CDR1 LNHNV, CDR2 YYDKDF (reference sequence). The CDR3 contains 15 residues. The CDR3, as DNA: TGTGCCACCAGCAGAGACAATTTTGAGGGCGCTACGCAGTATTTT. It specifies CATSRDNFEGATQYF. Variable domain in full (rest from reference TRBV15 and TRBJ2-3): DAMVIQNPRYQVTQFGKPVTLSCSQTLNHNVMYWYQQKSSQAPKLLFHYYDKDFNNEADTPDNFQSRRPNTSFCFLDIRSPGLGDTAMYLCATSRDNFEGATQYFGPGTRLTVL.

CDR3: CASTNTGGGPNEQFF. The CDR3 region has the DNA TGTGCCAGCACCAACACGGGGGGGGGCCCCAATGAGCAGTTCTTC. This sequence joins TRBV6-5 and TRBJ2-1; 8 bases are a match to TRBD2. Germline V gives CDR1 MNHEY, CDR2 SVGAGI. The CDR3 is 15 residues long. J gave up 6 bases and V 7 bases, and 11 bases lay outside the gene matches.

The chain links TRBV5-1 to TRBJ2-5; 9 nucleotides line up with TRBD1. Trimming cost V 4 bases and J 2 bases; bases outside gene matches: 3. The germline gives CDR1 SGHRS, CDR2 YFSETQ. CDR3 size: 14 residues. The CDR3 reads CASSRDREQETQYF. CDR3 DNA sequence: TGCGCCAGCAGCCGGGACAGGGAACAAGAGACCCAGTACTTC.

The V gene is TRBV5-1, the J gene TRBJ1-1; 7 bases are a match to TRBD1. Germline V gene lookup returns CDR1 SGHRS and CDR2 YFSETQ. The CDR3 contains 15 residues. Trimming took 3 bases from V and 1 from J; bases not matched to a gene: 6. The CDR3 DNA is TGCGCCAGCAGCTCAACAGGGGTCTCGAACACTGAAGCTTTCTTT. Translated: CASSSTGVSNTEAFF.

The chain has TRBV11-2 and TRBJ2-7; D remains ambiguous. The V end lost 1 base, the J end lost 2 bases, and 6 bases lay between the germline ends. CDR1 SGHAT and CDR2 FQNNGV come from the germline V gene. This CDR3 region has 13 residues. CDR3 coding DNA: TGTGCCAGCAGCTTAGTCCAGGCCTACGAGCAGTACTTC. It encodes CASSLVQAYEQYF.

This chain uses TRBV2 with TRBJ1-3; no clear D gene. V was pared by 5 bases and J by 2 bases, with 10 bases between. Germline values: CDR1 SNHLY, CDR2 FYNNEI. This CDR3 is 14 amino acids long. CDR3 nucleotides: TGTGCCAGCAGTCAGGAAGCCGCTGGAAACACCATATATTTT. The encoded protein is CASSQEAAGNTIYF.

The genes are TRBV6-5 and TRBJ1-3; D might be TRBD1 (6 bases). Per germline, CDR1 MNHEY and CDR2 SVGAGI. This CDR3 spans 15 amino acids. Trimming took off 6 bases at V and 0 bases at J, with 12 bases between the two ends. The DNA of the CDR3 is TGTGCCAGCAGCAAACAGGGTTTCTCTGGAAACACCATATATTTT. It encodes CASSKQGFSGNTIYF.

The CDR3, as DNA: TGTGCCAGTAGTATCCTACAGGGTCGCAAGTTCTTC. Its translation is CASSILQGRKFF. The chain recombines TRBV19 with TRBJ2-1; TRBD1 might be the D (6 bases). The CDR3 extends over 12 amino acids. V lost 3 bases and J 14 bases, leaving 14 bases between the germline ends. CDR1 is LNHDA and CDR2 is SQIVND in the germline V gene (reference sequence).

The CDR3 here is CASSQAGGSGELFF. CDR3 DNA sequence: TGCGCCAGCAGCCAAGCAGGGGGATCCGGGGAGCTGTTTTTT. The chain uses TRBV4-1 and TRBJ2-2; 7 bases map to TRBD1. The CDR3 contains 14 residues. CDR1 is MGHRA and CDR2 is YSYEKL in the germline V gene. The trim removed 1 base at V and 6 bases at J, leaving 2 bases unmatched.

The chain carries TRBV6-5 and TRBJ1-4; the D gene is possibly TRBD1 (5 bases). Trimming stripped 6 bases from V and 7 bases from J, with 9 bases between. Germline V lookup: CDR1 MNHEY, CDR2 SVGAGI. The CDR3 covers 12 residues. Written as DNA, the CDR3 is TGTGCCAGCAGCCTCGGGGGTGAAAAACTGTTTTTT. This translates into CASSLGGEKLFF.

The DNA of the CDR3 is TGTGCCAGCAGTTTCGACAGGGCCGCCGGAAACACCATATATTTT. This encodes CASSFDRAAGNTIYF. V usage is TRBV2 and J usage is TRBJ1-3, with 7 nucleotides matching TRBD1. The CDR3 is 15 residues long. Germline loops: CDR1 SNHLY, CDR2 FYNNEI. Losses at the gene ends were 5 bases for V and 4 bases for J; bases not matched to a gene: 8.

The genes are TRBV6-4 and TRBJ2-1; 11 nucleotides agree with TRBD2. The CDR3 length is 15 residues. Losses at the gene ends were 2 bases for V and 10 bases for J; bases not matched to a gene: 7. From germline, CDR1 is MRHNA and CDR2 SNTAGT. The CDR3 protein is CASSDAPTSGREQFF. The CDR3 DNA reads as TGTGCCAGCAGTGACGCACCTACTAGCGGGAGAGAGCAGTTCTTC.

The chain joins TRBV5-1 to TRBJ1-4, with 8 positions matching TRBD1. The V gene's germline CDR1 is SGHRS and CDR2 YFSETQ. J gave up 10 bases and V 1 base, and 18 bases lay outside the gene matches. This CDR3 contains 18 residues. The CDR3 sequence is CASSLSPARTGLVGKLFF. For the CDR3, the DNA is TGCGCCAGCAGCTTGTCCCCCGCCCGGACAGGGCTAGTGGGAAAACTGTTTTTT.

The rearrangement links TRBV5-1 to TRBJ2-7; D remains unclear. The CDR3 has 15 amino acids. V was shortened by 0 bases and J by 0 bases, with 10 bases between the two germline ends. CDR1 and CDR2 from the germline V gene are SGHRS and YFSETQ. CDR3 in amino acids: CASSLGGAGSYEQYF. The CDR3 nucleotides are TGCGCCAGCAGCTTGGGAGGCGCCGGCTCCTACGAGCAGTACTTC.

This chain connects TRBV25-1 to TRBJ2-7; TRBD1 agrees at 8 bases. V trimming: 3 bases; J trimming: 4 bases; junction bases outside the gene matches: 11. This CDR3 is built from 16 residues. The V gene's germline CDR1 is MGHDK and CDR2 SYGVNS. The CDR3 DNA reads TGTGCCAGCAGTGATTGGCAGGGGGCCTCTTCTTACGAGCAGTACTTC. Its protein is CASSDWQGASSYEQYF.

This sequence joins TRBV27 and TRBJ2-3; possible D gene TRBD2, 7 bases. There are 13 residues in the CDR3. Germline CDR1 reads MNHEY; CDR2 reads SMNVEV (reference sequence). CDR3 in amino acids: CAEKGGSTDTQYF. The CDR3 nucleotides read TGTGCGGAGAAGGGGGGGAGCACAGATACGCAGTATTTT.

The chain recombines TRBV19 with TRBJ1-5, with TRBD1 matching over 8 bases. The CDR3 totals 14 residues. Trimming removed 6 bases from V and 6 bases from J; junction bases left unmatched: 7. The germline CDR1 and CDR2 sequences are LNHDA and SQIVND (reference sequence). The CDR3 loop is CASSDRGGLQPQHF. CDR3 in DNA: TGTGCCAGTAGCGACAGGGGAGGACTTCAGCCCCAGCATTTT.

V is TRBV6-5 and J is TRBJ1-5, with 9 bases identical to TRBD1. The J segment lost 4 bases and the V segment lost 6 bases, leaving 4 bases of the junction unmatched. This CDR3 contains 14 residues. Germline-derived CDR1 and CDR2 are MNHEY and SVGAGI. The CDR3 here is CASRLGQGNQPQHF. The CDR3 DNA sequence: TGTGCCAGCAGGTTGGGACAGGGAAATCAGCCCCAGCATTTT.